The sequence of this T cell receptor (beta chain) was determined in a study of cytomegalovirus exposure and HLA in healthy donors. Study findings and constraints: The study designated 150 or so TCR beta chains cytomegalovirus-associated.

Per the germline V gene, CDR1 is SEHNR and CDR2 is FQNEAQ (reference sequence). The CDR3 contains 12 residues. V was pared by 4 bases and J by 13 bases, with 16 bases between. With respect to this clone: Its specificity is not known.

PCR used 60 Vbeta primers and 13 Jbeta primers. The data were produced by immunoSEQ multiplex PCR, yet TCRdb's version contains in-frame clones alone and is incomplete. The sample yields about 160,000 clones, roughly 78% seen once. The sequence was obtained from a man aged 40-55 years in good health and CMV-seropositive. V and J are TRBV7-9 and TRBJ2-5; D is uncertain. The sample consisted of PBMCs. For the CDR3, the DNA is TGTGCCAGCAGCTCCCGACAATCCCCTCCGTACTTC. As protein: CASSSRQSPPYF.